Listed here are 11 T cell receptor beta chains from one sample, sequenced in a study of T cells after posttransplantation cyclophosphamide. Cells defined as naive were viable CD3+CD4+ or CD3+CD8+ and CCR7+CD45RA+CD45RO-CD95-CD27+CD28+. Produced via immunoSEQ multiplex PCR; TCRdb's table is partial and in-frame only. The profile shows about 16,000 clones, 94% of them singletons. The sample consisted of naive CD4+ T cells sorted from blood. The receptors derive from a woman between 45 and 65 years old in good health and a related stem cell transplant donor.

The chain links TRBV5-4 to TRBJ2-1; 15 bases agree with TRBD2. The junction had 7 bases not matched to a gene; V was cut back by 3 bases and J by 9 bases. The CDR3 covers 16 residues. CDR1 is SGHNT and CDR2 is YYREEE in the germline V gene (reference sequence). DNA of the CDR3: TGTGCCAGCAGCTGGGGACTAGCGGGAGGTTCAGGTGAGCAGTTCTTC. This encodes CASSWGLAGGSGEQFF.

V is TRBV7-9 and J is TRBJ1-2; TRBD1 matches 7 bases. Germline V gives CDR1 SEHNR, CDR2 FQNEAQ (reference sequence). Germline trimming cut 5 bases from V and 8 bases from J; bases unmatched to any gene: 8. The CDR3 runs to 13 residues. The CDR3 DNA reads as TGTGCCAGCAGCCGCACAACAGGGGTCGGCTACACCTTC. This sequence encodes CASSRTTGVGYTF.

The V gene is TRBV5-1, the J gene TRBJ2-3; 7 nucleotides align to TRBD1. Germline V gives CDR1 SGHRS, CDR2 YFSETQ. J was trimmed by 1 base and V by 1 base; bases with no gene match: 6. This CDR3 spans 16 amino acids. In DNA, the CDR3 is TGCGCCAGCAGCTTGCTGACAGGGCAGGGCACAGATACGCAGTATTTT. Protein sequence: CASSLLTGQGTDTQYF.

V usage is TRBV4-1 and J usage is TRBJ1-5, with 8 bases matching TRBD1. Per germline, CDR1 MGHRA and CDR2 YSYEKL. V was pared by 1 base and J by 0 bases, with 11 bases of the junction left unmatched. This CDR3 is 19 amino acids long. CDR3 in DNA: TGCGCCAGCAGCCAAGGTGATCTCAGGGGGCATTTTAGCAATCAGCCCCAGCATTTT. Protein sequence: CASSQGDLRGHFSNQPQHF.

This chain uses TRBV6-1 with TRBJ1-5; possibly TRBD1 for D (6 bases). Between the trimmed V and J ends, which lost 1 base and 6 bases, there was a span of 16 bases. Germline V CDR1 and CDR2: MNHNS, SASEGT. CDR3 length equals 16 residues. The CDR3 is CASSEGLGAGGQPQHF. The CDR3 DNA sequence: TGTGCCAGCAGTGAAGGGTTGGGGGCAGGAGGTCAGCCCCAGCATTTT.

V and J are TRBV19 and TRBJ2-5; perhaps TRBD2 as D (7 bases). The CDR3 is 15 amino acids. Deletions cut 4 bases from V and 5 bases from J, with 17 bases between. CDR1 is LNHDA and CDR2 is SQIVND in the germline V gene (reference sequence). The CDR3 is CASSTPRGGSETQYF. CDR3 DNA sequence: TGTGCCAGTAGTACCCCTAGGGGGGGGTCGGAGACCCAGTACTTC.

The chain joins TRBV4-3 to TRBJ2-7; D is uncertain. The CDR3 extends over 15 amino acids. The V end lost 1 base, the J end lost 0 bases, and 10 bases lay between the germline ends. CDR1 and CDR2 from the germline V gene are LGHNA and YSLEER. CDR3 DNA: TGCGCCAGCAGCCAAGGCGCCCAGGCCTCCTACGAGCAGTACTTC. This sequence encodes CASSQGAQASYEQYF.

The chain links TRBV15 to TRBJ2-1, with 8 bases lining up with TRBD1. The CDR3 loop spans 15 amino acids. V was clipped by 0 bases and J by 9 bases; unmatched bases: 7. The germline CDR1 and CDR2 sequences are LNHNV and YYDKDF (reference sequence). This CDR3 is CATSREGTGRVEQFF. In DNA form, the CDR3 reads TGTGCCACCAGCAGAGAAGGGACAGGTCGCGTTGAGCAGTTCTTC.

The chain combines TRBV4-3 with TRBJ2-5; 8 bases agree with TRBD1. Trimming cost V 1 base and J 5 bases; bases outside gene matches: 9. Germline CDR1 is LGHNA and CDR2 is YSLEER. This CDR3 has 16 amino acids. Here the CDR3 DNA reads TGCGCCAGCAGCCAAGCTGGGGCTCAGGGGGCTGAGACCCAGTACTTC. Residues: CASSQAGAQGAETQYF.

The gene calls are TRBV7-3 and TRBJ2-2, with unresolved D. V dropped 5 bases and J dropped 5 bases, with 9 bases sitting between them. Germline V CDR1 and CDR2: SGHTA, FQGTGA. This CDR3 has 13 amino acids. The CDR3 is CASSPRHTGELFF. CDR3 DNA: TGTGCCAGCAGCCCCCGACATACCGGGGAGCTGTTTTTT.

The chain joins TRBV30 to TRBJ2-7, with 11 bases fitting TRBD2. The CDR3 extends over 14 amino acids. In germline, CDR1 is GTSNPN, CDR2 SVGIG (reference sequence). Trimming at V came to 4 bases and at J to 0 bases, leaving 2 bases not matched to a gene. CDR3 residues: CAWNSGRASYEQYF. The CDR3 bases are TGTGCCTGGAATAGCGGGAGGGCCTCCTACGAGCAGTACTTC. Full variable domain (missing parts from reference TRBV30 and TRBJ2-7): SQTIHQWPATLVQPVGSPLSLECTVEGTSNPNLYWYRQAAGRGLQLLFYSVGIGQISSEVPQNLSASRPQDRQFILSSKKLLLSDSGFYLCAWNSGRASYEQYFGPGTRLTVT.